This TCR beta chain was retrieved from a study of T cell responses to AZD1222 COVID-19 vaccine. Study-wide points: Only a handful of AZD1222 recipients, more than 5 in all, had baseline seropositivity. Reportedly, close to half of spike-specific TCRs are directed against unmutated variant regions. CD4 TCRs linked to vaccination spanned spike, dominating at 160-218 and 743-854.

As regards this clone: What it recognizes is unknown.

The length of the CDR3 is 18 residues. V shed 1 base, J shed 2 bases, and the junction held 13 bases outside the gene matches. CDR1 is SGHTA, CDR2 FQGNSA, per germline. Libraries were prepared by immunoSEQ multiplex PCR; TCRdb keeps only in-frame clonotypes and omits some of them. The data contain about 120,000 clones, 75% to 90% of them singletons. The receptor's source is an adult in good health. This sample comprised peripheral blood, obtained on day 0 of AZD1222 vaccination. The genes are TRBV7-2 and TRBJ2-7; 8 bases are shared with TRBD1. CDR3 DNA sequence: TGTGCCAGCAGCTTAGAAGCTAACGGGTACAGGGGGACCTACGAGCAGTACTTC. As protein: CASSLEANGYRGTYEQYF.